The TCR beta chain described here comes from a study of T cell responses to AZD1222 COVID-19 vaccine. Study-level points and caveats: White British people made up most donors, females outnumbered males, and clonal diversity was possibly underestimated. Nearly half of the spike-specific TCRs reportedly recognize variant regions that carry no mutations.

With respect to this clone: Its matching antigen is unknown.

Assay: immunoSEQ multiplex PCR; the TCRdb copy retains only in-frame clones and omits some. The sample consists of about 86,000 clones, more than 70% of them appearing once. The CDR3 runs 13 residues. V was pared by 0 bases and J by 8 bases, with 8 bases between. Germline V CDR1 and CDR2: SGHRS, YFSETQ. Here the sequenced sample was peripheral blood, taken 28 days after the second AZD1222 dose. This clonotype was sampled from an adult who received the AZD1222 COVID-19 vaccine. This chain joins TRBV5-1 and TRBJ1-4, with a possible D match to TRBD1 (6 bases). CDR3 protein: CASSLGGGEKLFF. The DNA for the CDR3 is TGCGCCAGCAGCTTGGGAGGGGGGGAAAAACTGTTTTTT.